This T cell receptor (beta chain) was obtained from a study of blood T cells in healthy people across ages. Study-wide results and caveats: Lack of knowledge of donor CMV status possibly confounded expanded clonotype changes.

Primed by a sample-barcoded 5' primer and a J-beta primer mix, a second PCR proceeded for about 7 to 11 cycles. A single record per CDR3 protein comes from TCRdb applying MiXCR to the 5' RACE reads. The sample shows about 570,000 distinct CDR3 sequences, about 25% of them seen only once. V lost 2 bases and J lost 4, with 13 bases in between. This CDR3 spans 14 amino acids. Germline V CDR1 and CDR2: SGHNT, YYREEE (reference sequence). Of note for this clonotype: Its antigen is still unknown.

The same sample was also studied in work on T cells of mothers and their children.

This TCR came from a boy younger than 10 in good health. The specimen was blood. This chain uses TRBV5-4 with TRBJ2-7; D is perhaps TRBD2 (6 bases). Here the CDR3 reads CASSFGGAGYEQYF. CDR3 nucleotides: TGTGCCAGCAGCTTTGGCGGGGCAGGGTACGAGCAGTACTTC.